This TCR beta chain appears in the sequencing data of a study of Graves' ophthalmopathy and Graves' hyperthyroidism. This clonotype showed up many times. Its antigen is undetermined. The study's findings and limits: Blood also carried most expanded thyroid clonotypes exceeding 0.001 frequency.

CDR3 size: 18 residues. Trimming took 1 base from V and 0 from J; bases not matched to a gene: 5. The germline V gene encodes CDR1 SGHVS and CDR2 FNYEAQ. Amplification targeted the TCR beta CDR3 regions, with RNA transcripts as the source material. RT-PCR with HTBI primers came first, then second-round multiplex PCR. MiXCR, run by TCRdb on the multiplex PCR reads, gives a single entry per CDR3 protein. The profile covers about 620,000 distinct CDR3 sequences, with about 20% appearing a single time and approximately 6.5% taken by the ten largest. The clonotype originates from a woman under 30 with stable Graves' hyperthyroidism. Some clones in this sample may be carry-over from other donors' samples. The chain links TRBV7-6 to TRBJ2-2, with 10 nucleotides matching TRBD2. Sequencing input: peripheral blood. The CDR3 nucleotides read TGTGCCAGCAGCTTAGAGGTAGCGGGGGGCACGAACACCGGGGAGCTGTTTTTT. Amino acid sequence: CASSLEVAGGTNTGELFF.